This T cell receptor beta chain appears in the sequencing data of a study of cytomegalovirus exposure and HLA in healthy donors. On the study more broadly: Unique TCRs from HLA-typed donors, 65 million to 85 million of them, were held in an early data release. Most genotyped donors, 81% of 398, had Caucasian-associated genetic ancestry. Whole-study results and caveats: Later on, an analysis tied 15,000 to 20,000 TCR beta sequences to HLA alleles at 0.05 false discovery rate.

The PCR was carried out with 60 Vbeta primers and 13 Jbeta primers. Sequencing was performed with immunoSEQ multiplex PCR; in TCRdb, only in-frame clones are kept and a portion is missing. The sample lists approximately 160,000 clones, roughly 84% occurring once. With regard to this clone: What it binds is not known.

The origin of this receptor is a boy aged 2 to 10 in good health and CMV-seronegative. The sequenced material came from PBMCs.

The CDR3 nucleotides are TGTGCCAGCAGCCCAAAAAGGACAGGCCAGAACACCGGGGAGCTGTTTTTT. It codes for CASSPKRTGQNTGELFF. The chain recombines TRBV7-9 with TRBJ2-2; 7 bases are a match to TRBD1. Trimming at V came to 5 bases and at J to 1 base, leaving 10 bases not matched to a gene. Germline CDR1 and CDR2: SEHNR and FQNEAQ (reference sequence). The CDR3 length is 17 residues.